This TCR beta chain was recorded in a study of blood T cells in healthy people across ages. A second roughly 7 to 11 cycle PCR used barcoded and J-beta primers. MiXCR was run by TCRdb on the 5' RACE reads, yielding one entry per CDR3 protein. The table has about 1.4 million distinct CDR3 sequences, approximately 59% seen once; the top ten hold about 6.3%. This clonotype was recorded many times. The CDR3 extends over 12 amino acids. Trimming left V 3 bases short and J 4 bases short, with 7 bases between. Sequences were obtained from blood. This sequence was found in a man aged 18 to 29 in good health. V gene TRBV12-3 or TRBV12-4 combines with J gene TRBJ2-7; possible D gene TRBD2, 6 bases. The CDR3 DNA follows: TGTGCCAGCAGTTTTAGCGGTTACGAGCAGTACTTC. It codes for CASSFSGYEQYF.